What follows are 20 T cell receptor beta chains derived from one specimen sequenced in a study of cytomegalovirus exposure and HLA in healthy donors (dated by TCRdb to the late 2010s). Library construction relied on the immunoSEQ multiplex PCR assay. The multiplex PCR relied on a mix of 60 forward primers for TCR Vbeta segments and 13 reverse primers for TCR Jbeta segments. Drawn from immuneACCESS, this table holds only the in-frame rearrangements with V and J called that TCRdb kept. Clones are partly lost; checked studies trace under half to an unresolved V gene and leave the rest unexplained. The sample includes approximately 110,000 clones, with approximately 73% observed a single time. Of the sample, more than 4.5% falls within the top ten clones. What was sequenced was PBMCs. The source is a man in his sixties in good health and CMV-seropositive.

This chain connects TRBV11-1 to TRBJ2-3; D is undetermined. Per the germline V gene, CDR1 is SGHAT and CDR2 is FQDESV (reference sequence). Deletions cut 2 bases from V and 1 base from J, with 10 bases between. This CDR3 contains 15 residues. CDR3 sequence reads: CASSLLYQGTDTQYF. The CDR3 nucleotides are TGTGCCAGCAGCTTACTGTACCAGGGCACAGATACGCAGTATTTT.

The J gene is TRBJ1-5, the V gene TRBV5-1; D is unresolved. The CDR3 is 15 residues long. Germline CDR1 SGHRS, CDR2 YFSETQ. The V and J ends lost 2 bases and 7 bases respectively, with 16 bases between them. In DNA, the CDR3 is TGCGCCAGCAGCTTAGATTCCGGGGTGGACCAGCCCCAGCATTTT. Translated: CASSLDSGVDQPQHF.

The genes are TRBV10-3 and TRBJ2-1; 9 bases agree with TRBD1. V lost 0 bases to trimming and J lost 1 base; unmatched junction nucleotides: 1. The CDR3 contains 16 residues. Germline CDR1 reads ENHRY; CDR2 reads SYGVKD. In DNA, the CDR3 is TGTGCCATCAGTGAGTCGACAGGGGGTTCCTACAATGAGCAGTTCTTC. Translation gives CAISESTGGSYNEQFF.

The rearrangement joins TRBV11-2 to TRBJ2-2; D is undetermined. There are 13 residues in the CDR3. V was shortened by 4 bases and J by 1 base, with 4 bases between the two germline ends. Germline V lookup: CDR1 SGHAT, CDR2 FQNNGV. CDR3 residues: CASSYRNTGELFF. The CDR3 DNA sequence: TGTGCCAGCAGCTACAGGAACACCGGGGAGCTGTTTTTT.

This clone was detected only once. The chain recombines TRBV5-6 with TRBJ1-2; 7 nucleotides line up with TRBD1. The V gene end was trimmed by 1 base and the J gene end by 3 bases; junction bases not matched to a gene: 6. Germline CDR1 SGHDT, CDR2 YYEEEE. CDR3 size: 15 residues. CDR3 nucleotides: TGTGCCAGCAGCTTGTTAAGGGGGCGCCACTATGGCTACACCTTC. Amino acid sequence: CASSLLRGRHYGYTF.

V is TRBV29-1 and J is TRBJ1-1, with D unresolved. Germline assignment: CDR1 SQVTM and CDR2 ANQGSEA. The CDR3 covers 15 residues. V lost 2 bases to trimming and J lost 0 bases, with 13 bases between them. The CDR3 loop reads CSVERRAAMNTEAFF. In DNA form, the CDR3 reads TGCAGCGTTGAAAGGAGGGCAGCAATGAACACTGAAGCTTTCTTT.

The chain uses TRBV6-1 and TRBJ1-2; no firm D call. Per germline, CDR1 MNHNS and CDR2 SASEGT. V was trimmed by 9 bases and J by 4 bases, leaving 18 bases between them. The CDR3 is 14 residues long. The CDR3 here is CASPRDGVGYGYTF. The CDR3 DNA reads as TGTGCCAGTCCCCGAGACGGGGTAGGCTATGGCTACACCTTC.

V gene TRBV5-4 combines with J gene TRBJ1-2, with D unresolved. V was trimmed by 4 bases and J by 3 bases, leaving 7 bases between them. Germline V gene data show CDR1 as SGHNT and CDR2 as YYREEE (reference sequence). CDR3 length: 12 residues. Here the CDR3 reads CASSPRDYGYTF. DNA for the CDR3: TGTGCCAGCAGCCCGAGGGACTATGGCTACACCTTC.

This sequence joins TRBV5-1 and TRBJ2-7; possible D gene TRBD1, 5 bases. The CDR3 loop spans 15 amino acids. From germline, CDR1 is SGHRS and CDR2 YFSETQ. Trimming took off 4 bases at V and 0 bases at J, with 14 bases between the two ends. The CDR3 bases are TGCGCCAGCAGCAACGGACACCGGAGCTCCTACGAGCAGTACTTC. This sequence encodes CASSNGHRSSYEQYF.

The rearrangement joins TRBV5-1 to TRBJ2-7; possible D gene TRBD1, 6 bases. Germline CDR1 SGHRS, CDR2 YFSETQ. The germline V and J ends were trimmed by 4 bases and 6 bases, with 8 bases remaining between them. The CDR3 extends over 11 amino acids. CDR3 nucleotides: TGCGCCAGCAGCAAACAGGGCGAGCAGTACTTC. It translates to CASSKQGEQYF.

This clone showed up just once. The chain links TRBV30 to TRBJ2-7; possibly TRBD2 for D (5 bases). This CDR3 contains 13 residues. The germline V gene has CDR1 GTSNPN and CDR2 SVGIG (reference sequence). V lost 0 bases, J lost 2 bases, and 8 bases lay in between. In DNA, the CDR3 is TGTGCCTGGAGTGTAAGCGGTCCCTACGAGCAGTACTTC. It translates to CAWSVSGPYEQYF.

V usage is TRBV14 and J usage is TRBJ1-3, with D unclear. The CDR3 covers 13 residues. V gave up 5 bases and J gave up 0 bases, with 5 bases separating them. CDR1 and CDR2 (germline): SGHDN, FVKESK. The CDR3 region has the DNA TGTGCCAGCAGCTTTTACTCTGGAAACACCATATATTTT. Its translation is CASSFYSGNTIYF.

V and J are TRBV29-1 and TRBJ2-7, with D perhaps matching TRBD1 (5 bases). The germline V gene has CDR1 SQVTM and CDR2 ANQGSEA. Trimming cost V 4 bases and J 0 bases, with 7 bases left between them. CDR3 length: 12 amino acids. CDR3 in amino acids: CSVVGASYEQYF. The CDR3 nucleotides read TGCAGCGTTGTAGGGGCCTCCTACGAGCAGTACTTC.

This chain uses TRBV6-5 with TRBJ1-1; D gene uncertain. Germline V CDR1 and CDR2: MNHEY, SVGAGI. The CDR3 consists of 15 residues. Trimming took off 8 bases at V and 3 bases at J, with 19 bases between the two ends. The CDR3 is CASHPPLASYTEAFF. The CDR3 bases are TGTGCCAGCCACCCCCCCTTGGCATCCTACACTGAAGCTTTCTTT.

The chain joins TRBV5-1 to TRBJ2-7, with 7 bases aligning to TRBD1. Germline assignment: CDR1 SGHRS and CDR2 YFSETQ. The CDR3 extends over 12 amino acids. Germline trimming cut 4 bases from V and 7 bases from J; bases unmatched to any gene: 5. CDR3 sequence (DNA): TGCGCCAGCAGCCGGGACAGTGGGGAGCAGTACTTC. Translation gives CASSRDSGEQYF.

V and J are TRBV27 and TRBJ1-4; TRBD1 might be the D (6 bases). Trimming stripped 6 bases from V and 5 bases from J, with 13 bases between. This CDR3 contains 14 residues. Germline loops: CDR1 MNHEY, CDR2 SMNVEV (reference sequence). CDR3 DNA sequence: TGTGCCAGCAGCATGACAGGTCAGAATGAAAAACTGTTTTTT. Translated, it gives CASSMTGQNEKLFF.

The rearrangement links TRBV9 to TRBJ2-7; the D gene is possibly TRBD1 (6 bases). This CDR3 spans 15 amino acids. The germline V gene has CDR1 SGDLS and CDR2 YYNGEE. The V and J ends lost 0 bases and 3 bases respectively, with 13 bases between them. CDR3 nucleotide sequence: TGTGCCAGCAGCGTAGGAACAGGGTCTTACTACGAGCAGTACTTC. It codes for CASSVGTGSYYEQYF.

This rearrangement joins TRBV6-1 to TRBJ1-6, with D possibly TRBD1 on 5 matching bases. Germline V gene data show CDR1 as MNHNS and CDR2 as SASEGT. There are 20 residues in the CDR3. With 4 bases removed from V and 0 bases from J, the gap between germline ends came to 22 bases. CDR3 amino acids: CASSGPRQRWASSYNSPLHF. CDR3 DNA: TGTGCCAGCAGTGGCCCCAGACAGCGATGGGCCAGCTCCTATAATTCACCCCTCCACTTT.

Comment on this clone: Other DNA sequences within the sample encode an identical CDR3. This sequence joins TRBV29-1 and TRBJ1-1; D is uncertain. Germline values: CDR1 SQVTM, CDR2 ANQGSEA. With 0 bases removed from V and 1 base from J, the gap between germline ends came to 6 bases. CDR3 size: 13 residues. The CDR3 DNA sequence: TGCAGCGTTGAAGAAGGAGGGAACACTGAAGCTTTCTTT. Translation gives CSVEEGGNTEAFF.

Only one count was recorded for this clone. The CDR3 DNA reads as TGTGCCTGGAGTCGGCGCGGCAGCTATGGCTACACCTTC. It yields the protein CAWSRRGSYGYTF. The chain couples TRBV30 to TRBJ1-2; the D is unclear. Germline CDR1 reads GTSNPN; CDR2 reads SVGIG (reference sequence). This CDR3 spans 13 amino acids. Trimming shortened V by 2 bases and J by 4 bases, and 11 bases separated the two germline ends.